This TCR beta chain is from a study of blood T cell repertoires in COVID-19. Turning to the study itself: Sources were T cells, B-cell-depleted T cells, or PBMCs; the material itself was cDNA or gDNA.

Study processing details: Nucleated cell counts were estimated from reference gene primer amplification. Generated by immunoSEQ multiplex PCR, the TCRdb table keeps only in-frame clones and is missing some. The V and J calls and clone size are taken from that table; D and trimming were inferred from the DNA. The profile shows just over 650,000 clones, 85% to 90% of them singletons. Material: peripheral blood. This TCR was sampled from a woman aged 18-35 years with acute or convalescent COVID-19.

CDR3 nucleotides: TGTGCCAGCAGCCGGACTCCTCTAGCCAAAAACATTCAGTACTTC. Its protein product is CASSRTPLAKNIQYF. This chain connects TRBV7-2 to TRBJ2-4, with D possibly TRBD2 on 5 matching bases. Trimming removed 5 bases from V and 0 bases from J, with 11 bases in between. In germline, CDR1 is SGHTA, CDR2 FQGNSA. The CDR3 has 15 amino acids.